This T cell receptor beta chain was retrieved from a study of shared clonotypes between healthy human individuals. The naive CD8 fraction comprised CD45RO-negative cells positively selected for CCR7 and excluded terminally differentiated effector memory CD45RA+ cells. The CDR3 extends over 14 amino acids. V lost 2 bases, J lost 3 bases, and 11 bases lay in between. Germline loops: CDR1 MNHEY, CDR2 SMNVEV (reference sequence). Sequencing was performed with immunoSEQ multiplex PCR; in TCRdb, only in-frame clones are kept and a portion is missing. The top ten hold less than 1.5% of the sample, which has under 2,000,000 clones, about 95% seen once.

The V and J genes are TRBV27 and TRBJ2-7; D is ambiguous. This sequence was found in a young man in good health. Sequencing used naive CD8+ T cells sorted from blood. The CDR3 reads CASSLPGPLYEQYF. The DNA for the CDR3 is TGTGCCAGCAGTTTACCAGGACCGCTCTACGAGCAGTACTTC.